These 7 T cell receptor beta chains share one sample of origin, sequenced in a study of CD8+ T cells in alopecia areata. Extraction of RNA preceded its reverse transcription into cDNA, which served as the sequencing template. Clones were sequenced by immunoSEQ multiplex PCR, and TCRdb holds only the in-frame ones, with some missing. The table has some 22,000 clones, approximately 52% seen once. The sample comprised NKG2D-high CD8+ T cells sorted from blood. The receptors were sampled from a human donor with alopecia areata.

V and J are TRBV5-1 and TRBJ1-1; 8 bases are shared with TRBD1. After removal of 4 bases from V and 8 bases from J, the junction contained 7 bases not matched to a gene. The CDR3 sequence is 13 residues long. The germline V gene encodes CDR1 SGHRS and CDR2 YFSETQ. The CDR3 loop reads CASSPRTGTEAFF. CDR3 nucleotides: TGCGCCAGCAGCCCCCGGACAGGGACCGAAGCTTTCTTT.

The chain is built from TRBV5-1 and TRBJ2-2, with D unresolved. Trimming pared 2 bases from V and 7 bases from J, leaving 6 bases between. The CDR3 consists of 12 residues. CDR1 and CDR2 from the germline V gene are SGHRS and YFSETQ. The CDR3 here is CASSFGGGELFF. Here the CDR3 DNA reads TGCGCCAGCAGCTTCGGTGGCGGGGAGCTGTTTTTT. The complete variable domain, with remaining parts taken from reference TRBV5-1 and TRBJ2-2, reads KAGVTQTPRYLIKTRGQQVTLSCSPISGHRSVSWYQQTPGQGLQFLFEYFSETQRNKGNFPGRFSGRQFSNSRSEMNVSTLELGDSALYLCASSFGGGELFFGEGSRLTVL.

This clone rates as medium-sized. The chain is built from TRBV10-3 and TRBJ1-2; D is perhaps TRBD1 (6 bases). V lost 7 bases, J lost 6 bases, and 15 bases lay in between. Germline-derived CDR1 and CDR2 are ENHRY and SYGVKD. The CDR3 spans 13 residues. Here the CDR3 reads CAINPGTKDGYTF. The CDR3 coding sequence is TGTGCCATCAACCCCGGGACAAAGGATGGCTACACCTTC.

V is TRBV5-6 and J is TRBJ2-1; 7 nucleotides line up with TRBD2. The V and J ends lost 0 bases and 4 bases, in that order; junction bases with no gene match: 7. Germline CDR1 is SGHDT and CDR2 is YYEEEE. The CDR3 contains 16 residues. CDR3 nucleotides: TGTGCCAGCAGCTTGGGGCTAGCGGATAGTTACAATGAGCAGTTCTTC. This sequence encodes CASSLGLADSYNEQFF.

The V and J genes are TRBV6-5 and TRBJ2-7, with D unresolved. Trimming removed 0 bases at V and 6 bases at J, with 15 bases between. From germline, CDR1 is MNHEY and CDR2 SVGAGI. The CDR3 runs to 15 residues. The CDR3 is CASSYSVPPRIEQYF. The CDR3 DNA sequence: TGTGCCAGCAGTTACTCGGTTCCCCCGAGGATCGAGCAGTACTTC.

This clone was observed many times. The gene calls are TRBV5-4 and TRBJ2-2; D is uncertain. Per the germline V gene, CDR1 is SGHNT and CDR2 is YYREEE (reference sequence). CDR3 length: 14 residues. Between the trimmed V and J ends, which lost 0 bases and 6 bases, there was a span of 9 bases. In DNA, the CDR3 is TGTGCCAGCAGCTTGGGGGCGGCCGCCGGGGAGCTGTTTTTT. Its translation is CASSLGAAAGELFF.

The genes are TRBV27 and TRBJ1-5, with TRBD1 as a possible D gene (6 bases). The CDR3 totals 15 residues. V dropped 4 bases and J dropped 2 bases, with 12 bases sitting between them. Germline V CDR1 and CDR2: MNHEY, SMNVEV (reference sequence). CDR3 sequence (DNA): TGTGCCAGCAGTTCGACAGGTTTCGGCAATCAGCCCCAGCATTTT. Protein: CASSSTGFGNQPQHF.